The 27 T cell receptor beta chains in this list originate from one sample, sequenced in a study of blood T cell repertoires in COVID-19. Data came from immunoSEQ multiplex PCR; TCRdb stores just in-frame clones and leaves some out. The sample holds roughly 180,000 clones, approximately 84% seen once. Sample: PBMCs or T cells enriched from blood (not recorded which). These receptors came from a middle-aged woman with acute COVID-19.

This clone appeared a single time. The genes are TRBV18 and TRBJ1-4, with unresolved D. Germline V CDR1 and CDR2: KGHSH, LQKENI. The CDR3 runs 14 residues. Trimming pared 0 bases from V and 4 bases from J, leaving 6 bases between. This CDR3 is CASSPPGGNEKLFF. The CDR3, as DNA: TGTGCCAGCTCACCACCCGGAGGTAATGAAAAACTGTTTTTT.

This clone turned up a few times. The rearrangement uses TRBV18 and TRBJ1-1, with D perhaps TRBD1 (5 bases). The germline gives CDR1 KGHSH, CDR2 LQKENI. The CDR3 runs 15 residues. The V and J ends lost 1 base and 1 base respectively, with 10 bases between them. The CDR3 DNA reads TGTGCCAGCTCACCACAGGACATGCCGAACACTGAAGCTTTCTTT. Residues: CASSPQDMPNTEAFF.

DNA of the CDR3: TGTGCCAGTAGTATACGACAGGGGGGAGGAAACACCATATATTTT. It codes for CASSIRQGGGNTIYF. V gene TRBV19 combines with J gene TRBJ1-3, with 9 bases aligning to TRBD1. Trimming removed 2 bases from V and 4 bases from J; junction bases left unmatched: 3. The CDR3 covers 15 residues. Germline lookup yields CDR1 LNHDA and CDR2 SQIVND (reference sequence). Complete variable domain (other parts from reference TRBV19 and TRBJ1-3): DGGITQSPKYLFRKEGQNVTLSCEQNLNHDAMYWYRQDPGQGLRLIYYSQIVNDFQKGDIAEGYSVSREKKESFPLTVTSAQKNPTAFYLCASSIRQGGGNTIYFGEGSWLTVV.

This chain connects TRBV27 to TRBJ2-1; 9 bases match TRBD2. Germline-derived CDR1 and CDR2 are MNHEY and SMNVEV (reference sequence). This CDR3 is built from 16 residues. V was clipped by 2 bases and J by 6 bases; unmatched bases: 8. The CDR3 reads CASSLPGLARGNEQFF. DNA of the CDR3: TGTGCCAGCAGTTTACCCGGACTAGCGAGGGGCAATGAGCAGTTCTTC.

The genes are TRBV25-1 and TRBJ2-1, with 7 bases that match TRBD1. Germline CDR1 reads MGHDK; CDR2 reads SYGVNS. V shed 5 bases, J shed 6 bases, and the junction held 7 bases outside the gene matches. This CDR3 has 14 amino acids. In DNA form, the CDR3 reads TGTGCCAGCAGTCAACCACAGGGGCGCAATGAGCAGTTCTTC. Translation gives CASSQPQGRNEQFF.

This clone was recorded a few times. The CDR3 sequence: CASSQGEGTKYF. CDR3 DNA sequence: TGTGCCAGCAGCCAAGGGGAGGGGACGAAGTACTTC. The V call is TRBV3-1 (or the pseudogene TRBV3-2), the J call TRBJ2-7, with 7 bases that match TRBD2. After removal of 1 base from V and 11 bases from J, the junction contained 5 bases not matched to a gene. From germline, CDR1 is LGHDT and CDR2 YNNKEL (reference sequence). CDR3 length: 12 residues.

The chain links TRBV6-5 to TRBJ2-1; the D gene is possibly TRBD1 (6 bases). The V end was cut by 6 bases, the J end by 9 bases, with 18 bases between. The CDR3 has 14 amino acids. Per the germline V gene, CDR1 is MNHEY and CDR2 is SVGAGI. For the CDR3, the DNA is TGTGCCAGCAGCCCCAGATGGACAGACACTGAGCAGTTCTTC. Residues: CASSPRWTDTEQFF.

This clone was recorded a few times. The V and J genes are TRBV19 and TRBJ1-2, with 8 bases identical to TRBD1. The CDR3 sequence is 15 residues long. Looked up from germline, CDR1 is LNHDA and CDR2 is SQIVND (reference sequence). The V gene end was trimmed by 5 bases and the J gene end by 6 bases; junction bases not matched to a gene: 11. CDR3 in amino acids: CASSLLGQGTDGYTF. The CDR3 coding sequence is TGTGCCAGTAGTCTTCTTGGACAGGGAACAGATGGCTACACCTTC.

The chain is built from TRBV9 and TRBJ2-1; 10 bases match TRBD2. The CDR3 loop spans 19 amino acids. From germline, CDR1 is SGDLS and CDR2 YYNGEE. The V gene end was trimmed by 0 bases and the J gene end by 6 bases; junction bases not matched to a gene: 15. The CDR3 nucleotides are TGTGCCAGCAGCGTAGAAGTACGACCAAGCGGGAGGGCAGGCAATGAGCAGTTCTTC. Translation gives CASSVEVRPSGRAGNEQFF.

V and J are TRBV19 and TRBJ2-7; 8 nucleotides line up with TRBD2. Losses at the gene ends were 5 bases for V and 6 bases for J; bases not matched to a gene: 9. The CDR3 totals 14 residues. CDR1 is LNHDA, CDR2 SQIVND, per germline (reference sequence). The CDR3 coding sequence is TGTGCCAGTAGTCAAGCGGGAGTGATAGGCGAGCAGTACTTC. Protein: CASSQAGVIGEQYF. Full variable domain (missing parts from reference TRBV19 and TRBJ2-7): DGGITQSPKYLFRKEGQNVTLSCEQNLNHDAMYWYRQDPGQGLRLIYYSQIVNDFQKGDIAEGYSVSREKKESFPLTVTSAQKNPTAFYLCASSQAGVIGEQYFGPGTRLTVT.

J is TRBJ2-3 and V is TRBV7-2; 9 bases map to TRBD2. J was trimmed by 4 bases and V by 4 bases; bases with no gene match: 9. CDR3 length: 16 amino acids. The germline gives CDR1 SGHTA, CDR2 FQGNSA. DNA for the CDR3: TGTGCCAGCAGCTGGGGAGCGGGAGGAGGCCCAGATACGCAGTATTTT. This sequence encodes CASSWGAGGGPDTQYF.

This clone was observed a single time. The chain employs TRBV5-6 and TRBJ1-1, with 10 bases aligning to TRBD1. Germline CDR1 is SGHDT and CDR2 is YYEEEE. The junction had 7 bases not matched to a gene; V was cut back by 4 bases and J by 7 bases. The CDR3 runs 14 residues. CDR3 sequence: CASSRTGGSLEAFF. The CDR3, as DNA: TGTGCCAGCAGCCGGACAGGGGGAAGCCTTGAAGCTTTCTTT.

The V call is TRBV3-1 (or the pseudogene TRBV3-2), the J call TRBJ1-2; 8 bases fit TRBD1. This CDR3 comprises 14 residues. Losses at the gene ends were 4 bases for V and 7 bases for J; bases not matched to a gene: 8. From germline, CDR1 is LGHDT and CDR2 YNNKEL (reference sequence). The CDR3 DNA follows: TGTGCCAGCAGCCCTCTGACAGGGGAGGGTGGCTACACCTTC. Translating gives CASSPLTGEGGYTF.

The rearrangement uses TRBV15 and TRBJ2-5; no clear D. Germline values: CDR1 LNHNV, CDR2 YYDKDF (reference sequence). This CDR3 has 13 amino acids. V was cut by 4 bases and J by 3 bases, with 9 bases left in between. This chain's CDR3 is CATSKHTEETQYF. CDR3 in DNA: TGTGCCACCAGCAAACATACCGAAGAGACCCAGTACTTC.

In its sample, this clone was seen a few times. In nucleotides, the CDR3 is TGTGCCAGTAGTATGGGGACAGGGGCAGGTCAGCCCCAGCATTTT. Its translation: CASSMGTGAGQPQHF. The chain combines TRBV19 with TRBJ1-5, with TRBD1 matching 10 bases. Germline CDR1 reads LNHDA; CDR2 reads SQIVND (reference sequence). CDR3 length: 15 residues. Unmatched junction bases numbered 5, after V lost 3 bases and J lost 6 bases.

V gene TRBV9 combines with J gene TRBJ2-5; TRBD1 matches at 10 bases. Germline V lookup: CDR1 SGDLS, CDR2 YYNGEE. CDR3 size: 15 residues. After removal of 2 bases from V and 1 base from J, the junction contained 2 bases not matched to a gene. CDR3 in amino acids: CASSVTGGFQETQYF. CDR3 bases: TGTGCCAGCAGCGTGACAGGGGGCTTCCAAGAGACCCAGTACTTC.

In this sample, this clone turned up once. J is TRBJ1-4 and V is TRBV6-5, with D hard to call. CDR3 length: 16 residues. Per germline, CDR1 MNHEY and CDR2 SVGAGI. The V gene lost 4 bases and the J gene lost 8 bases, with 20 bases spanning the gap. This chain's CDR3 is CASSLVGPEGREKLFF. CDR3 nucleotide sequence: TGTGCCAGCAGTTTAGTAGGACCCGAAGGGAGGGAAAAACTGTTTTTT.

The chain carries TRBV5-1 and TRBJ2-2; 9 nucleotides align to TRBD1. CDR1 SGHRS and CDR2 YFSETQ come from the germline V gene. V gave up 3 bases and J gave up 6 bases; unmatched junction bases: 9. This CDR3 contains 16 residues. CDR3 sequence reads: CASSSNTGGAAGELFF. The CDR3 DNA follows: TGCGCCAGCAGCTCAAACACAGGGGGCGCGGCCGGGGAGCTGTTTTTT.

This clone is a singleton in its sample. The CDR3 loop is CASSPGGAYTEAFF. CDR3 coding DNA: TGTGCCAGTAGTCCGGGGGGGGCGTACACTGAAGCTTTCTTT. The V call is TRBV19, the J call TRBJ1-1; possible D gene TRBD1, 6 bases. V was pared by 5 bases and J by 3 bases, with 13 bases between. Germline lookup yields CDR1 LNHDA and CDR2 SQIVND (reference sequence). The CDR3 is 14 amino acids.

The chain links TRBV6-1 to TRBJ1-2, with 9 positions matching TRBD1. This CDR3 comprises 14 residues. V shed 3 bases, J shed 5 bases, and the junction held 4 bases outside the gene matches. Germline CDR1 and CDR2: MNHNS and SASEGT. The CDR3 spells CASSDWTGVYGYTF. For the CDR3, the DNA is TGTGCCAGCAGTGATTGGACAGGGGTTTATGGCTACACCTTC.

The CDR3 region has the DNA TGTGCCAGTAGTATAGGGTCGGTCTACAATGAGCAGTTCTTC. Protein product: CASSIGSVYNEQFF. The rearrangement uses TRBV19 and TRBJ2-1; D not certain. Per germline, CDR1 LNHDA and CDR2 SQIVND (reference sequence). V lost 1 base and J lost 3, with 7 bases in between. CDR3 length equals 14 residues.

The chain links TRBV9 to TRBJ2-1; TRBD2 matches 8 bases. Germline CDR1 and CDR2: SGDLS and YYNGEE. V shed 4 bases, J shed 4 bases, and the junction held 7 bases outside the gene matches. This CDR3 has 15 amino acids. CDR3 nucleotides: TGTGCCAGCAGCTTACTAGCGGCCGTGTACAATGAGCAGTTCTTC. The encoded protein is CASSLLAAVYNEQFF.

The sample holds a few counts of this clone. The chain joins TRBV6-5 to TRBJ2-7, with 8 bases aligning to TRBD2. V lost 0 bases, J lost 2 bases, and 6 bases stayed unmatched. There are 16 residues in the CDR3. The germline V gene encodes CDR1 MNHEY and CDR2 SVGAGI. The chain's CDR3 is CASSYSIGTRAYEQYF. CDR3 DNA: TGTGCCAGCAGTTACTCGATTGGGACTAGAGCCTACGAGCAGTACTTC.

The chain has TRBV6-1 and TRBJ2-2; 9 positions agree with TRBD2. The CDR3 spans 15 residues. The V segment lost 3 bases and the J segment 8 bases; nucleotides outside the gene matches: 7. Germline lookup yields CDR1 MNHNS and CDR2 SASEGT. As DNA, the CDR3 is TGTGCCAGCAGTGATCGGGCGGGAGGGAGAGGGGAGCTGTTTTTT. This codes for CASSDRAGGRGELFF.

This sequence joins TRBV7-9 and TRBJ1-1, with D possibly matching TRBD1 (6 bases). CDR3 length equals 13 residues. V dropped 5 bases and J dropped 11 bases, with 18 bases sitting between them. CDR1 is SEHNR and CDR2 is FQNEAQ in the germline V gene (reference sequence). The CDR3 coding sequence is TGTGCCAGCAGCACGGGACACGACGTGATGGCTTTCTTT. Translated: CASSTGHDVMAFF. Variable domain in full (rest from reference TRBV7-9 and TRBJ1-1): DTGVSQNPRHKITKRGQNVTFRCDPISEHNRLYWYRQTLGQGPEFLTYFQNEAQLEKSRLLSDRFSAERPKGSFSTLEIQRTEQGDSAMYLCASSTGHDVMAFFGQGTRLTVV.

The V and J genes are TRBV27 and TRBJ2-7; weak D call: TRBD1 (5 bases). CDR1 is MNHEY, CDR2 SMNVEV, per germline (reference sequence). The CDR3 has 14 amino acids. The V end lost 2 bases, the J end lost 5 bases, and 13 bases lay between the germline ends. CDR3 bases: TGTGCCAGCAGTTTACAGGGCAAAAGCGACGAGCAGTACTTC. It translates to CASSLQGKSDEQYF.

DNA for the CDR3: TGTGCCAGTAGTACCTGGACTAGCGGGGCAAGCACAGATACGCAGTATTTT. As protein: CASSTWTSGASTDTQYF. This sequence joins TRBV19 and TRBJ2-3; TRBD2 agrees at 12 bases. Germline V CDR1 and CDR2: LNHDA, SQIVND (reference sequence). The CDR3 is 17 residues long. After removal of 4 bases from V and 0 bases from J, the junction contained 5 bases not matched to a gene.